This T cell receptor beta chain was found in a study of blood T cell repertoires in COVID-19 (TCRdb year 2020). At the level of the whole study: Samples from collaborators originated in the United States, Italy and Spain and spanned both the acute and convalescent phases of COVID-19. The material from the prospective study consisted of cDNA or gDNA derived from T cells, B-cell-depleted T cells, or PBMCs. Deeply sampled blood TCRbeta repertoires from subjects exposed to, actively infected with, or recovered from COVID-19 were included in the dataset. The repertoires were released in a freely available public database intended as a resource for research on the immune response to SARS-CoV-2. The samples were drawn from two sources: the first 160 participants of the ongoing ImmuneRACE study, and fewer than 1,500 subjects contributed by 6 global collaborators. Sample metadata almost always included a de-identified subject ID, COVID-19 status, age in years and sex. Where available, HLA class I and class II types were obtained from metadata supplied by the sample provider rather than from assay-based typing.

Points on this clone: No antigen is known for it. There are no base qualities to consult, and no much larger clone falls within one base.

At one collaborating source in Seattle, patients were enrolled during active infection and were followed longitudinally through the course of disease. The collaborating institutions used their own protocols to collect whole blood in K2EDTA tubes. For TCRbeta analysis, collaborators shipped samples as frozen whole blood, isolated PBMCs, or DNA extracted from either of those sample types. V lost 6 bases and J lost 6 bases, and the count of bases not matched to a germline gene is 7. The germline V gene sets CDR1 to SQVTM and CDR2 to ANQGSEA. The CDR3 runs 13 residues from the cysteine to the phenylalanine. CDR3 DNA only is kept here, 39 bases in frame from base 1. The immunoSEQ Assay, a bias-controlled multiplex PCR, was used to amplify TCRbeta CDR3 regions from genomic DNA. The original pipeline was this. Nucleated cell counts per sample were estimated from amplification of reference gene primers within the assay. To quantify the absolute abundance of each unique TCRbeta CDR3 rearrangement, sequence reads were collapsed and filtered. For each sample, productive Simpson clonality was calculated as the square root of Simpson's diversity index over productive rearrangements. TCRdb mirrors the immuneACCESS table, restricted to in-frame sequences. Some clones are absent from its copies; in checked studies, under half trace to an unresolved V gene, and the reason for the others is unknown. Clone size and the V and J calls come from that table; the DNA yielded D and trimming. The sample table holds 200,000 to 250,000 clones, of which approximately 78% were seen once. Over 7% of the sample is held by the ten biggest clonotypes.

The paper as a whole reports these results and caveats: How much clinical and demographic metadata was included differed by source and by participant, and the metadata was provided uncurated.

The TCR originated in a woman aged 80 or older with COVID-19, enrolled during active disease. The V and J genes are TRBV29-1 and TRBJ1-4, and 7 bases in between align with TRBD1. Sequencing input: peripheral blood. The bases are TGCAGCGTGGTGACAGGGTTCTATGAAAAACTGTTTTTT. It encodes CSVVTGFYEKLFF. This CDR3, with the reference TRBV29-1 and TRBJ1-4 proteins standing in past its ends, gives the full variable domain SAVISQKPSRDICQRGTSLTIQCQVDSQVTMMFWYRQQPGQSLTLIATANQGSEATYESGFVIDKFPISRPNLTFSTLTVSNMSPEDSSIYLCSVVTGFYEKLFFGSGTQLSVL.